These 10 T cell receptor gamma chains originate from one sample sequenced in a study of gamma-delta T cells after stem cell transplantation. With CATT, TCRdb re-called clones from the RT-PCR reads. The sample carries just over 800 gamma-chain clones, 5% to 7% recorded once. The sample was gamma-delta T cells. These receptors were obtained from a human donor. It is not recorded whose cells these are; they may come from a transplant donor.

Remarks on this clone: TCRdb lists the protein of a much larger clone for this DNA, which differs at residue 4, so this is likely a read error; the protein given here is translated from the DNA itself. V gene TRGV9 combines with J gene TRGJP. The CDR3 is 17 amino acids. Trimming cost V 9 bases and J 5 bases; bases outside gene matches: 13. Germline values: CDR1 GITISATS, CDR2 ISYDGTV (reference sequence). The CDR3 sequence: CALRRRSEELGKKIKVF. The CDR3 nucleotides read TGTGCCTTGCGGAGGAGGTCCGAAGAGTTGGGCAAAAAAATCAAGGTATTT.

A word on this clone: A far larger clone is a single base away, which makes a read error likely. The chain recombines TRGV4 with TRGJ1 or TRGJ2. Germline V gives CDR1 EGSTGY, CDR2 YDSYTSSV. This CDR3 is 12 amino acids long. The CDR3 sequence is CATWAHYYKKLF. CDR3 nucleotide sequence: TGTGCTACCTGGGCCCATTATTATAAGAAACTCTTT.

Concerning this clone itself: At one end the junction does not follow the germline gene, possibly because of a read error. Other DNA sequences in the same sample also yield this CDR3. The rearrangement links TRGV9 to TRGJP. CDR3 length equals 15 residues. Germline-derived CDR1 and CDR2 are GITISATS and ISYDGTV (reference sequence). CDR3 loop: CALWESELGKKIKVF. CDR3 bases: TGCGCCTTGTGGGAGTCTGAGTTGGGCAAAAAAATCAAGGTATTT.

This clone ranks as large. Here the CDR3 DNA reads TGTGCCACCTGGGACAGCCCTTATTATAAGAAACTCTTT. It specifies CATWDSPYYKKLF. The chain is built from TRGV3 and TRGJ1 or TRGJ2. This CDR3 comprises 13 residues. After removal of 1 base from V and 3 bases from J, the junction contained 3 bases not matched to a gene. Per germline, CDR1 VTNTFY and CDR2 YDVSTARD (reference sequence).

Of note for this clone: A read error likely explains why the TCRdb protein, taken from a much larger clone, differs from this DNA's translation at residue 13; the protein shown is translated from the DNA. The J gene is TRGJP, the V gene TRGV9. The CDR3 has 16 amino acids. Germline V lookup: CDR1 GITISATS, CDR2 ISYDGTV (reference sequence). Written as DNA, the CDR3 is TGTGCCTTGTGGGAGGAACAAGAGTTGGGCAAAAAAGTCAAGGTATTT. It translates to CALWEEQELGKKVKVF.

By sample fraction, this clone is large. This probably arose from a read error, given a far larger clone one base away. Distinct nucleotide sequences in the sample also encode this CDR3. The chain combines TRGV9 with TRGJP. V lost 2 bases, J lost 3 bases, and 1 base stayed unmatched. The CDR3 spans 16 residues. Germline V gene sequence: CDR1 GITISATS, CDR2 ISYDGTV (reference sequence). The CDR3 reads CALWEAQELGKKIKVF. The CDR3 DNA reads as TGTGCCTTGTGGGAGGCGCAAGAGTTGGGCAAAAAAATCAAGGTATTT.

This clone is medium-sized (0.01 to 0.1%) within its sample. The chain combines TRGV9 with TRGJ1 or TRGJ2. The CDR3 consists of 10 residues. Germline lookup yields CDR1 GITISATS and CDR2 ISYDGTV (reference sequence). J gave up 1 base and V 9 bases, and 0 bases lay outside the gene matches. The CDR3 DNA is TGTGCCTTGAATTATTATAAGAAACTCTTT. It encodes CALNYYKKLF.

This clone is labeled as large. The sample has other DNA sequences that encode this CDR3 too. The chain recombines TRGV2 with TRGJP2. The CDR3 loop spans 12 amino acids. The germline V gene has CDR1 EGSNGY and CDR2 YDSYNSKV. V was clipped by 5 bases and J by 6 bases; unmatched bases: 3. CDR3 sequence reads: CATWGGDWIKTF. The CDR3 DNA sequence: TGTGCCACCTGGGGTGGTGATTGGATCAAGACGTTT.

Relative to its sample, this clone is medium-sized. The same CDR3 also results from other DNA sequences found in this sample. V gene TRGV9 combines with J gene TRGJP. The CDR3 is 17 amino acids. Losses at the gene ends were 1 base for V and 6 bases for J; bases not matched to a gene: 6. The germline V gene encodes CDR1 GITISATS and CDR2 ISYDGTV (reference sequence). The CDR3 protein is CALWEVTGELGKKIKVF. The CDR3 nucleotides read TGTGCCTTGTGGGAGGTTACGGGAGAGTTGGGCAAAAAAATCAAGGTATTT.

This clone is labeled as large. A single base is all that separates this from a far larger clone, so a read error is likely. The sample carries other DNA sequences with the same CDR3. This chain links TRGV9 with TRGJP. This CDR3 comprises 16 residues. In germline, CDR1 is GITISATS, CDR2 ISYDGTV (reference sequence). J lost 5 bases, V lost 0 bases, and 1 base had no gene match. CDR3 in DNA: TGTGCCTTGTGGGAGGTGAAAGAGTTGGGCAAAAAAATCAAGGTATTT. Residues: CALWEVKELGKKIKVF.